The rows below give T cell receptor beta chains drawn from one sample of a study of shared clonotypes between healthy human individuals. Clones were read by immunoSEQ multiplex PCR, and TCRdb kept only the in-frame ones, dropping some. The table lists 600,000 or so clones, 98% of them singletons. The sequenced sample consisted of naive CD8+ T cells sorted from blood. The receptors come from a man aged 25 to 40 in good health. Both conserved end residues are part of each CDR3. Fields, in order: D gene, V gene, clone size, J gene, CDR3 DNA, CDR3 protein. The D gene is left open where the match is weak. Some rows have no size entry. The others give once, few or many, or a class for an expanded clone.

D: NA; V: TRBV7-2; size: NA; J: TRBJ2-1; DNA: TGTGCCAGCAGCTTAGTGGGGCTCTCCTACAATGAGCAGTTCTTC; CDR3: CASSLVGLSYNEQFF
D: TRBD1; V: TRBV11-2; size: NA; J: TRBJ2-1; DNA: TGTGCCAGCAGCTTGGGACAGGGGGCGGACAATGAGCAGTTCTTC; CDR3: CASSLGQGADNEQFF
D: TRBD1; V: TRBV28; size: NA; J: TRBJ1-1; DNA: TGTGCCAGCAGTCTTACCCCGGACAGGGACACTGAAGCTTTCTTT; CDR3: CASSLTPDRDTEAFF
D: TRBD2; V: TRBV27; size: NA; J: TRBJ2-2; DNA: TGTGCCAGCAGTTTATGGCCCTCGGGAGGGAGTGTCACCGGGGAGCTGTTTTTT; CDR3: CASSLWPSGGSVTGELFF
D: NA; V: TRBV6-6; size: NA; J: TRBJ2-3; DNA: TGTGCCAGCAGTAAACAGGGTATACCGACAGATACGCAGTATTTT; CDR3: CASSKQGIPTDTQYF
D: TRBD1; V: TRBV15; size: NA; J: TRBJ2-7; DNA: TGTGCCACCAGCACCGGGACAGGGGTCAACGAGCAGTACTTC; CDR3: CATSTGTGVNEQYF
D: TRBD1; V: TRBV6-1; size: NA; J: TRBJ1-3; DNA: TGTGCCAGCAGCGCCGGACAGGTCGGAAACACCATATATTTT; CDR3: CASSAGQVGNTIYF
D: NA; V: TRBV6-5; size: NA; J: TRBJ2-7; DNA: TGTGCCAGCAGTTACTCGGCAGGGATGGGCTACGAGCAGTACTTC; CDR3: CASSYSAGMGYEQYF
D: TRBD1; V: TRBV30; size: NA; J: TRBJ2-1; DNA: TGTGCCTGGAGTGTCGGTTCCAAGGACAGGGGAGTCTACAATGAGCAGTTCTTC; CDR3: CAWSVGSKDRGVYNEQFF
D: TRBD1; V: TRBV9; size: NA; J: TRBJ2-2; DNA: TGTGCCAGCAGCGATCCGGGACAGGGGGCCACCGGGGAGCTGTTTTTT; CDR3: CASSDPGQGATGELFF
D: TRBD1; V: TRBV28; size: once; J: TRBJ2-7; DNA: TGTGCCAGCAGTTTGGACAGGGACAGCGACGAGCAGTACTTC; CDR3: CASSLDRDSDEQYF
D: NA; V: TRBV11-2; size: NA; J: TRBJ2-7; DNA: TGTGCCAGCAGGTCTAGTAAGAGCAGACCCTACGAGCAGTACTTC; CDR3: CASRSSKSRPYEQYF
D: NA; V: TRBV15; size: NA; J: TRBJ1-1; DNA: TGTGCCACCAGCAGAGATCAAACGGGGGACACTGAAGCTTTCTTT; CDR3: CATSRDQTGDTEAFF
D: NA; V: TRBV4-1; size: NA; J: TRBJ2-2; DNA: TGCGCCAGCAGCCCTACCCCAGGGTACACCGGGGAGCTGTTTTTT; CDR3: CASSPTPGYTGELFF
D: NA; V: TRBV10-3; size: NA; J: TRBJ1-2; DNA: TGTGCCATCAGTGAGTCCAGGGAGAAAGATCTCAACTATGGCTACACCTTC; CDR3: CAISESREKDLNYGYTF
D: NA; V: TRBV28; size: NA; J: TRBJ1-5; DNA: TGTGCCAGCAGTAGCTTCTTCGGGGGAAGCAATCAGCCCCAGCATTTT; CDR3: CASSSFFGGSNQPQHF
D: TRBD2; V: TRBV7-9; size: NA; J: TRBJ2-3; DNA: TGTGCCAGCAGCTTATCTAGCGGGTACACAGATACGCAGTATTTT; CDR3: CASSLSSGYTDTQYF
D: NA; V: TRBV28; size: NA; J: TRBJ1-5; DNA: TGTGCCAGCAGTTTAGGTCAGGGGTATCAGCCCCAGCATTTT; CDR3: CASSLGQGYQPQHF
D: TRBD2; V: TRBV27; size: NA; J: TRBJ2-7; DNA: TGTGCCAGCAGTCCCGGACTAGCGGGACCCATCTACGAGCAGTACTTC; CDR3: CASSPGLAGPIYEQYF
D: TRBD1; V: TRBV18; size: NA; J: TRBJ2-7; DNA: TGTGCCAGCTCCTGGGGACAGGGTGGCGAGCAGTACTTC; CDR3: CASSWGQGGEQYF
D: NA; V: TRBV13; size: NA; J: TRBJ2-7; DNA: TGTGCCAGCAGCTCCCCGAATGACCCCTACGAGCAGTACTTC; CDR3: CASSSPNDPYEQYF
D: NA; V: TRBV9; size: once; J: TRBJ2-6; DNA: TGTGCCAGCAGCGTAGAACCTACGGGCGGCTCTGGGGCCAACGTCCTGACTTTC; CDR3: CASSVEPTGGSGANVLTF
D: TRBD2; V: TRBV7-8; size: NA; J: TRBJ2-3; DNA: TGTGCCAGCAGCTTAGAGCTCGGTAGCGGGAGAGGTACAGATACGCAGTATTTT; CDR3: CASSLELGSGRGTDTQYF
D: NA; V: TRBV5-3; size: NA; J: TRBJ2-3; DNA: TGTGCCAGAAGCTTGGACAAGGGCTTCATTACAGATACGCAGTATTTT; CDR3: CARSLDKGFITDTQYF
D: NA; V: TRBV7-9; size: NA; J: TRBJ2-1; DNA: TGTGCCAGCAGCTTGAGACCCGATGAGCAGTTCTTC; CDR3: CASSLRPDEQFF
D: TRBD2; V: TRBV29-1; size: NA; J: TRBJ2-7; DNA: TGCAGCGCTGGGACTAGCAGATACGAGCAGTACTTC; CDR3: CSAGTSRYEQYF
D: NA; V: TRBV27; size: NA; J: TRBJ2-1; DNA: TGTGCCAGCGGAAAGAGGAGGGACTACAATGAGCAGTTCTTC; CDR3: CASGKRRDYNEQFF
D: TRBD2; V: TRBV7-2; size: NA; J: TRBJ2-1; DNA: TGTGCCAGCAGCTTAGTAGCTAGCGGCTCCTACAATGAGCAGTTCTTC; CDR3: CASSLVASGSYNEQFF
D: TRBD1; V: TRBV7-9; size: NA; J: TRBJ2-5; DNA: TGTGCCAGCAGCCCGACAGGGGAGAAAGAGACCCAGTACTTC; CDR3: CASSPTGEKETQYF
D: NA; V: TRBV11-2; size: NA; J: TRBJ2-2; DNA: TGTGCCAGCAGCTCCCGTCCCGGCGGGGGCTCCGGGGAGCTGTTTTTT; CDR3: CASSSRPGGGSGELFF
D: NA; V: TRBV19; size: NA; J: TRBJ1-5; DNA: TGTGCCAGTAGTATAGAGTTGCGGCAGCCCCAGCATTTT; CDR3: CASSIELRQPQHF
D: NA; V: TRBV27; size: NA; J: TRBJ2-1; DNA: TGTGCCAGCAGTCTAAACCCCCGAGACGGGGTGAGCTCCTACAATGAGCAGTTCTTC; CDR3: CASSLNPRDGVSSYNEQFF
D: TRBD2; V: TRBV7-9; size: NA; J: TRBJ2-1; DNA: TGTGCCACCGCGACGAGCGGGAGAGGGGAGCAGTTCTTC; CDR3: CATATSGRGEQFF
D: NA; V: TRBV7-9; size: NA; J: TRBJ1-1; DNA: TGTGCCAGCAGCCACCCTTCACTACCCACTGAAGCTTTCTTT; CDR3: CASSHPSLPTEAFF
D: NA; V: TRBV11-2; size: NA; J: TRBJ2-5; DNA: TGTGCCAGCAGCCCAAGGCCGGGATCTTTTCGGCAAGAGACCCAGTACTTC; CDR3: CASSPRPGSFRQETQYF
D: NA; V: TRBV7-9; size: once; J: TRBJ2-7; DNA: TGTGCCAGCAGCTTTCTGTGGGGGGAGGCTAACTACGAGCAGTACTTC; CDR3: CASSFLWGEANYEQYF
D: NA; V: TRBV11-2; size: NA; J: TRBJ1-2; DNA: TGTGCCAGCAGCTTAGCAGGGAACTATGGCTACACCTTC; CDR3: CASSLAGNYGYTF
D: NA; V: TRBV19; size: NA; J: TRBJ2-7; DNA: TGTGCCAGTAGTATAGGTCTGGGACCGGGCTACGAGCAGTACTTC; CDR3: CASSIGLGPGYEQYF
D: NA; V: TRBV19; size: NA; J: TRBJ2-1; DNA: TGTGCCAGTAGGAAGGATCCTAGCTCCTACAATGAGCAGTTCTTC; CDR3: CASRKDPSSYNEQFF
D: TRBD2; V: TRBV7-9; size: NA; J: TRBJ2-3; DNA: TGTGCCAGCAGCCCCCCTAGCGGGAGCACAGATACGCAGTATTTT; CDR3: CASSPPSGSTDTQYF
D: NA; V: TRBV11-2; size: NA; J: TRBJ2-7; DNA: TGTGCCAGCAGCTCGCCTGGGGTCAGTACCTACGAGCAGTACTTC; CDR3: CASSSPGVSTYEQYF
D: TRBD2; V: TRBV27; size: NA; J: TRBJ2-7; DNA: TGTGCCAGCAGTTTATACGCGGGAGCCTCCTACGAGCAGTACTTC; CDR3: CASSLYAGASYEQYF
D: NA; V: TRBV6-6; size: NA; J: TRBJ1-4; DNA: TGTGCCAGCAGTGGCTTAGGGGGAGTCACAGAAAAACTGTTTTTT; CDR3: CASSGLGGVTEKLFF
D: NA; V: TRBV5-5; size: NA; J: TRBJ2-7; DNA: TGTGCCAGCAGCTACGATGACTCCTACGAGCAGTACTTC; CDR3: CASSYDDSYEQYF